Presented here are 8 T cell receptor beta chains from one specimen sequenced in a study of identical twins. TCRdb independently ran MiXCR on the 5' RACE reads; one entry per CDR3 protein. Among more than 600,000 distinct CDR3 sequences, 15% to 20% were seen once, and the ten largest hold 10% to 15%. The same sample was also used in a study of T cells expressing NK-cell markers.

What was sequenced was PBMCs. The receptors were sampled from a woman between 18 and 30 years old in good health.

The CDR3, as DNA: TGTGCCAGCACCCTGACGCCTGGAAAGACCGGGGAGCTGTTTTTT. Residues: CASTLTPGKTGELFF. This sequence joins TRBV27 and TRBJ2-2; no firm D call. V dropped 7 bases and J dropped 5 bases, with 17 bases sitting between them. Germline-derived CDR1 and CDR2 are MNHEY and SMNVEV (reference sequence). CDR3 size: 15 residues.

This clonotype was counted a few times. This sequence joins TRBV12-3 or TRBV12-4 and TRBJ1-1; D remains unclear. V lost 5 bases and J lost 6, with 13 bases in between. CDR3 size: 13 residues. The DNA for the CDR3 is TGTGCCAGCAGTCGCACGCCGGTCCCTGAAGCTTTCTTT. This gives the protein CASSRTPVPEAFF.

This sequence joins TRBV5-1 and TRBJ2-3; weak D call: TRBD2 (5 bases). The CDR3 spans 16 residues. Germline V gene lookup returns CDR1 SGHRS and CDR2 YFSETQ. The V end was cut by 0 bases, the J end by 0 bases, with 11 bases between. The CDR3 bases are TGCGCCAGCAGCTTGGGGACTGTCATTAGCACAGATACGCAGTATTTT. Encoded protein: CASSLGTVISTDTQYF.

This clonotype was detected many times. The CDR3 sequence is CSARDRRGSTDTQYF. The CDR3 nucleotides read TGCAGTGCTAGAGATCGGCGGGGAAGCACAGATACGCAGTATTTT. The rearrangement links TRBV20-1 to TRBJ2-3; possible D gene TRBD2, 6 bases. Trimming removed 0 bases at V and 0 bases at J, with 10 bases between. CDR3 length: 15 amino acids. The germline gives CDR1 DFQATT, CDR2 SNEGSKA (reference sequence).

This chain uses TRBV7-6 with TRBJ2-7, with D tentatively TRBD1 or TRBD2 (5 bases each). The CDR3 has 18 residues. Germline CDR1 and CDR2: SGHVS and FNYEAQ. The V and J ends lost 1 base and 2 bases respectively, with 21 bases between them. CDR3 amino acids: CASSLGSITGTSTYEQYF. CDR3 DNA: TGTGCCAGCAGCTTAGGCTCCATTACCGGGACCTCTACCTACGAGCAGTACTTC.

This clonotype was picked up a small number of times. The chain carries TRBV3-1 and TRBJ2-1, with no clear D. Germline V gives CDR1 LGHDT, CDR2 YNNKEL (reference sequence). The ends were cut back, 0 bases at V and 0 bases at J, with 9 bases in the middle. The CDR3 extends over 16 amino acids. The chain's CDR3 is CASSQEPYSSYNEQFF. In nucleotides, the CDR3 is TGTGCCAGCAGCCAAGAACCGTACAGCTCCTACAATGAGCAGTTCTTC.

This sequence joins TRBV3-1 and TRBJ1-2, with TRBD1 matching 12 bases. Per germline, CDR1 LGHDT and CDR2 YNNKEL (reference sequence). Germline trimming cut 6 bases from V and 7 bases from J; bases unmatched to any gene: 9. The length of the CDR3 is 15 residues. CDR3 bases: TGTGCCAGCAGTCGAAGGGACAGGGGGCGATCTGGCTACACCTTC. Its protein product is CASSRRDRGRSGYTF.

This clonotype was seen many times. The chain joins TRBV20-1 to TRBJ2-3; D unresolved. CDR3 size: 14 residues. Germline CDR1 reads DFQATT; CDR2 reads SNEGSKA (reference sequence). V was cut by 3 bases and J by 2 bases, with 12 bases left in between. The CDR3 reads CSASHPTYTDTQYF. DNA for the CDR3: TGCAGTGCTAGTCATCCTACTTACACAGATACGCAGTATTTT.